This TCR beta chain was retrieved from a study of shared clonotypes between healthy human individuals. Sequencing used immunoSEQ multiplex PCR; TCRdb keeps in-frame clones, though not all of them. The sample gives about 2.4 million clones, over 85% of which show up once; about 0.34% is in the top ten. The germline V and J ends were trimmed by 0 bases and 8 bases, with 14 bases remaining between them. This CDR3 is 15 amino acids long. Germline CDR1 reads MNHEY; CDR2 reads SVGAGI. This sequence joins TRBV6-5 and TRBJ2-1; D possibly corresponds to TRBD1 (6 bases). The sequenced material came from naive CD4+ T cells from PBMCs. Subset defined: CD45RA+ positively selected. The receptor was derived from a man between 18 and 29 years old in good health. Some clones in this sample may be carry-over from other donors' samples. The CDR3 DNA reads TGTGCCAGCAGTTACTCATGGGGGCGCAGGGATGAGCAGTTCTTC. It specifies CASSYSWGRRDEQFF.